One sample yielded the 10 T cell receptor beta chains listed below, sequenced in a study of blood T cells in healthy people across ages. Then a second PCR, running about 7 to 11 cycles, was carried out with a sample-barcoded 5' primer and a J-beta primer mix. TCRdb independently ran MiXCR on the 5' RACE reads; one entry per CDR3 protein. The sample lists around 900,000 distinct CDR3 sequences, 45% to 60% occurring once. The sequencing sample was made of blood. These receptors all come from a woman aged 60-70 years in good health.

The chain couples TRBV7-9 to TRBJ2-5; D is uncertain. CDR1 and CDR2 from the germline V gene are SEHNR and FQNEAQ (reference sequence). Trimming pared 5 bases from V and 11 bases from J, leaving 18 bases between. CDR3 length: 13 residues. The DNA for the CDR3 is TGTGCCAGCAGCAGGTTGAATAGGGAAGGGCAGTACTTC. This codes for CASSRLNREGQYF.

V gene TRBV3-1 combines with J gene TRBJ1-2, with 7 bases lining up with TRBD1. J gave up 5 bases and V 0 bases, and 9 bases lay outside the gene matches. CDR3 length equals 16 residues. Germline V gives CDR1 LGHDT, CDR2 YNNKEL (reference sequence). CDR3 DNA sequence: TGTGCCAGCAGCCAAGAGCCCGGGACAGAACCTTATGGCTACACCTTC. This encodes CASSQEPGTEPYGYTF.

The rearrangement joins TRBV28 to TRBJ1-2; D not resolved. This CDR3 is built from 15 residues. Germline assignment: CDR1 MDHEN and CDR2 SYDVKM. The V end was cut by 5 bases, the J end by 3 bases, with 16 bases between. The CDR3 DNA sequence: TGTGCCAGCAGTCCCCTTATAGAGGGATACTATGGCTACACCTTC. Protein sequence: CASSPLIEGYYGYTF.

This clonotype was counted a few times. V and J are TRBV4-2 and TRBJ2-7; D is unclear. The germline V gene encodes CDR1 LGHNA and CDR2 YNFKEQ. The CDR3 loop spans 15 amino acids. V shed 1 base and J shed 1 base, with 11 bases lying between them. DNA for the CDR3: TGTGCCAGCAGCCAAGTACTCCTCGGGTCCTACGAGCAGTACTTC. Amino acids: CASSQVLLGSYEQYF.

CDR3 sequence: CASSQQSGGYYGYTF. The DNA of the CDR3 is TGTGCCAGCAGCCAGCAGAGCGGTGGCTACTATGGCTACACCTTC. V is TRBV5-6 and J is TRBJ1-2; D not certain. This CDR3 is 15 amino acids long. Trimming stripped 4 bases from V and 3 bases from J, with 16 bases between. Germline lookup yields CDR1 SGHDT and CDR2 YYEEEE.

V is TRBV14 and J is TRBJ2-1, with D possibly matching TRBD1 (5 bases). Trimming stripped 0 bases from V and 6 bases from J, with 6 bases between. Looked up from germline, CDR1 is SGHDN and CDR2 is FVKESK. There are 13 residues in the CDR3. The CDR3 region has the DNA TGTGCCAGCAGCCAAGAAAGGGGCAATGAGCAGTTCTTC. Amino acids: CASSQERGNEQFF.

The chain combines TRBV2 with TRBJ2-3, with a weak D call TRBD1 (6 bases). Trimming left V 8 bases short and J 4 bases short, with 19 bases between. The CDR3 is 15 amino acids. Germline V gene lookup returns CDR1 SNHLY and CDR2 FYNNEI. The CDR3 loop reads CASSQVTGSPDTQYF. The CDR3 DNA reads as TGTGCCAGCTCCCAGGTGACAGGTAGTCCAGATACGCAGTATTTT.

This chain connects TRBV4-1 to TRBJ2-1, with 11 bases identical to TRBD2. Germline CDR1 MGHRA, CDR2 YSYEKL. J lost 6 bases, V lost 3 bases, and 10 bases had no gene match. The CDR3 contains 17 residues. The chain's CDR3 is CASSHGLAGGSGNEQFF. As DNA, the CDR3 is TGCGCCAGCAGCCACGGTCTAGCGGGAGGATCCGGCAATGAGCAGTTCTTC.

This clonotype was observed a handful of times. This chain uses TRBV7-9 with TRBJ1-1; 7 nucleotides agree with TRBD1. Germline V lookup: CDR1 SEHNR, CDR2 FQNEAQ (reference sequence). The CDR3 loop spans 17 amino acids. V gave up 5 bases and J gave up 5 bases; unmatched junction bases: 17. Here the CDR3 DNA reads TGTGCCAGCAGCCGCGCCCTCAGAGGGGGCGTTGGGACTGAAGCTTTCTTT. Translation: CASSRALRGGVGTEAFF.

The gene calls are TRBV27 and TRBJ2-7, with a tentative D call TRBD2 (6 bases). Germline loops: CDR1 MNHEY, CDR2 SMNVEV (reference sequence). The CDR3 contains 16 residues. V lost 10 bases and J lost 4, with 26 bases in between. CDR3 in DNA: TGTGCCACCAAGCAAATAGGAGGGCTCTTGGCATACGAGCAGTACTTC. This gives the protein CATKQIGGLLAYEQYF.